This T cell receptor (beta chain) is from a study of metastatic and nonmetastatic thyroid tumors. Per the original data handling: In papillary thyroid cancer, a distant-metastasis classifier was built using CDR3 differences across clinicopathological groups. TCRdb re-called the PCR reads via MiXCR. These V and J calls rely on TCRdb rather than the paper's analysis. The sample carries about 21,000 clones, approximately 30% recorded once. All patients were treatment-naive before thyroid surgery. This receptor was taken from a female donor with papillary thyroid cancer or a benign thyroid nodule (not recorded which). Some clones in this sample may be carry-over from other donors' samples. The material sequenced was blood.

The CDR3 loop is CSADTGIFRQPQHF. The CDR3 DNA reads as TGCAGTGCAGATACAGGGATCTTTCGTCAGCCCCAGCATTTT. This sequence joins TRBV20-1 and TRBJ1-5; tentatively, D is TRBD1 (6 bases). In germline, CDR1 is DFQATT, CDR2 SNEGSKA (reference sequence). The CDR3 length is 14 residues. Trimming left V 6 bases short and J 6 bases short, with 18 bases between.